The 21 T cell receptor beta chains given below trace back to one sample, sequenced in a study of regulatory T cells in long-lasting Graves disease. The time point denotes: newly diagnosed GD, antithyroid drugs for less than 3 months. PBMCs provided the RNA from which the TCR library was made. iRepertoire HTBI primers and Arm-PCR of CDR3 regions built TCR beta libraries. TCRdb recomputed calls from the multiplex PCR reads with MiXCR, one row per CDR3 protein. This table holds approximately 490,000 distinct CDR3 sequences, about 16% found once. This sample was shared with a second study, whose subject was T cells in Graves' hyperthyroidism and ophthalmopathy.

The sequencing used peripheral blood mononuclear cells (PBMCs), collected at new diagnosis, from a patient treated with antithyroid drugs. The receptors were gathered from a man aged 35 to 55 with Graves disease.

This clonotype was picked up a small number of times. The CDR3 nucleotides are TGCGCCAGCAGCTTTCTAGGGATCGGGGAGACCCAGTACTTC. Translated: CASSFLGIGETQYF. J is TRBJ2-5 and V is TRBV5-1; D ambiguous. CDR1 and CDR2 from the germline V gene are SGHRS and YFSETQ. This CDR3 contains 14 residues. V lost 2 bases and J lost 5, with 13 bases in between.

The gene calls are TRBV2 and TRBJ2-2; TRBD2 matches at 13 bases. CDR1 is SNHLY and CDR2 is FYNNEI in the germline V gene. The ends lost 7 bases at V and 6 bases at J; junction bases unmatched: 8. The CDR3 length is 16 residues. CDR3 DNA sequence: TGTGCCAGCACCTCCGCGGGACTAGCGGGACCCGGGGAGCTGTTTTTT. Translating gives CASTSAGLAGPGELFF.

The table lists this clonotype with many counts. The chain has TRBV12-3 or TRBV12-4 and TRBJ2-2; 8 nucleotides align to TRBD2. The CDR3 spans 17 residues. V dropped 7 bases and J dropped 5; count of bases not matched to a gene: 15. The CDR3 DNA reads as TGTGCCAGCACCCCTATCCCGGGGGGGGTGTGGACCGGGGAGCTGTTTTTT. Protein sequence: CASTPIPGGVWTGELFF.

This clonotype turned up a few times. The chain combines TRBV7-2 with TRBJ1-5, with unresolved D. The ends were cut back, 5 bases at V and 3 bases at J, with 14 bases in the middle. In germline, CDR1 is SGHTA, CDR2 FQGNSA. The CDR3 is 15 amino acids. This CDR3 reads CASSREGGFNQPQHF. DNA for the CDR3: TGTGCCAGCAGCCGAGAAGGTGGTTTCAATCAGCCCCAGCATTTT. Looking up the rest from reference TRBV7-2 and TRBJ1-5 gives the full variable domain: GAGVSQSPSNKVTEKGKDVELRCDPISGHTALYWYRQSLGQGLEFLIYFQGNSAPDKSGLPSDRFSAERTGGSVSTLTIQRTQQEDSAVYLCASSREGGFNQPQHFGDGTRLSIL.

This clonotype has a count of ten or more. The chain uses TRBV3-1 and TRBJ1-1; no clear D gene. This CDR3 has 13 residues. Per germline, CDR1 LGHDT and CDR2 YNNKEL (reference sequence). Trimming left V 4 bases short and J 6 bases short, with 12 bases between. CDR3 DNA: TGTGCCAGCAGCCCCGGGAGGTCAGCTGAAGCTTTCTTT. Its protein is CASSPGRSAEAFF.

This clonotype has a handful of counts. The chain is built from TRBV9 and TRBJ2-7; a weak D match, TRBD2 (6 bases). Trimming pared 4 bases from V and 2 bases from J, leaving 19 bases between. Germline CDR1 reads SGDLS; CDR2 reads YYNGEE. The CDR3 has 16 amino acids. CDR3 sequence: CASSKGRDSNTYEQYF. The DNA of the CDR3 is TGTGCCAGCAGCAAGGGAAGGGACTCGAACACCTACGAGCAGTACTTC. The variable domain in full, with the rest retrieved from reference TRBV9 and TRBJ2-7, is DSGVTQTPKHLITATGQRVTLRCSPRSGDLSVYWYQQSLDQGLQFLIQYYNGEERAKGNILERFSAQQFPDLHSELNLSSLELGDSALYFCASSKGRDSNTYEQYFGPGTRLTVT.

The chain has TRBV7-6 and TRBJ2-1; D is perhaps TRBD2 (5 bases). The CDR3 extends over 16 amino acids. Germline CDR1 is SGHVS and CDR2 is FNYEAQ. Trimming removed 0 bases at V and 0 bases at J, with 9 bases between. The CDR3 region is CASSLASAASYNEQFF. The CDR3 nucleotides read TGTGCCAGCAGCTTAGCCTCAGCGGCCTCCTACAATGAGCAGTTCTTC.

The chain uses TRBV20-1 and TRBJ2-3; perhaps TRBD1 as D (5 bases). The CDR3 has 16 amino acids. Germline V lookup: CDR1 DFQATT, CDR2 SNEGSKA (reference sequence). Trimming shortened V by 3 bases and J by 3 bases, and 19 bases separated the two germline ends. The CDR3 DNA sequence: TGCAGTGCTAGCCTTCTCGTTGGGGCCGGGACAGATACGCAGTATTTT. Its protein is CSASLLVGAGTDTQYF.

V and J are TRBV2 and TRBJ1-5; D ambiguous. The germline CDR1 and CDR2 sequences are SNHLY and FYNNEI. With 8 bases removed from V and 3 bases from J, the gap between germline ends came to 11 bases. There are 13 residues in the CDR3. The CDR3: CASSGPLNQPQHF. The DNA for the CDR3 is TGTGCCAGCTCAGGACCGCTCAATCAGCCCCAGCATTTT. Based on the CDR3 plus reference TRBV2 and TRBJ1-5, the full variable domain is EPEVTQTPSHQVTQMGQEVILRCVPISNHLYFYWYRQILGQKVEFLVSFYNNEISEKSEIFDDQFSVERPDGSNFTLKIRSTKLEDSAMYFCASSGPLNQPQHFGDGTRLSIL.

This clonotype was seen at least ten times. The gene calls are TRBV20-1 and TRBJ2-7; unclear D gene. This CDR3 spans 14 amino acids. Germline assignment: CDR1 DFQATT and CDR2 SNEGSKA (reference sequence). Deletions cut 0 bases from V and 6 bases from J, with 15 bases between. CDR3 loop: CSARDRRLALEQYF. The DNA for the CDR3 is TGCAGTGCTAGAGATCGGCGACTGGCGCTCGAGCAGTACTTC.

The rearrangement uses TRBV20-1 and TRBJ1-6; D call uncertain. V was cut by 3 bases and J by 5 bases, with 17 bases left in between. CDR3 length equals 16 residues. From germline, CDR1 is DFQATT and CDR2 SNEGSKA (reference sequence). CDR3 DNA: TGCAGTGCTAGGGTGGTGTTTTCAGTCAATAATTCACCCCTCCACTTT. This translates into CSARVVFSVNNSPLHF.

As to this clonotype: A much bigger clone sits one base away, suggesting this may be a read error. This sequence joins TRBV20-1 and TRBJ2-4, with TRBD1 as a possible D gene (5 bases). Germline CDR1 is DFQATT and CDR2 is SNEGSKA (reference sequence). V lost 3 bases to trimming and J lost 13 bases, with 25 bases between them. The CDR3 extends over 15 amino acids. CDR3 sequence: CSASIGAGRSDEQYF. DNA of the CDR3: TGCAGTGCTAGTATTGGGGCAGGCCGAAGTGATGAGCAGTACTTC.

In its sample, this clonotype was seen many times. The chain links TRBV28 to TRBJ2-2; TRBD1 might be the D (6 bases). The germline V and J ends were trimmed by 7 bases and 5 bases, with 11 bases remaining between them. CDR1 is MDHEN and CDR2 is SYDVKM in the germline V gene. This CDR3 is built from 13 residues. The CDR3 nucleotides read TGTGCCAGCAAAACAGGGTGGACCGGGGAGCTGTTTTTT. Translating gives CASKTGWTGELFF.

This chain connects TRBV7-3 to TRBJ2-1; D gene ambiguous. V was trimmed by 5 bases and J by 10 bases, leaving 15 bases between them. This CDR3 is 13 amino acids long. Germline-derived CDR1 and CDR2 are SGHTA and FQGTGA. Here the CDR3 reads CASSPPSLREQFF. For the CDR3, the DNA is TGTGCCAGCAGCCCACCCTCACTGAGGGAGCAGTTCTTC.

V usage is TRBV2 and J usage is TRBJ2-7; D gene ambiguous. Germline CDR1 and CDR2: SNHLY and FYNNEI. V dropped 1 base and J dropped 3 bases, with 7 bases sitting between them. The CDR3 runs to 13 residues. The CDR3 region is CASSEGYSYEQYF. DNA for the CDR3: TGTGCCAGCAGTGAAGGCTACAGCTACGAGCAGTACTTC.

The V call is TRBV4-2, the J call TRBJ2-1; no definite D call. CDR3 length: 16 residues. V shed 3 bases and J shed 2 bases, with 14 bases lying between them. Germline CDR1 reads LGHNA; CDR2 reads YNFKEQ. The CDR3 sequence is CASSQDSGRAYNEQFF. The CDR3 DNA reads as TGTGCCAGCAGCCAGGATTCCGGACGAGCCTACAATGAGCAGTTCTTC.

This clonotype turned up a few times. J is TRBJ1-2 and V is TRBV20-1; 8 bases map to TRBD1. V lost 8 bases to trimming and J lost 5 bases; unmatched junction nucleotides: 7. The germline gives CDR1 DFQATT, CDR2 SNEGSKA (reference sequence). The CDR3 has 12 residues. CDR3 sequence: CSIPRGLYGYTF. CDR3 DNA: TGCAGTATCCCCAGGGGGCTTTATGGCTACACCTTC.

This clonotype was seen ten or more times. The chain carries TRBV20-1 and TRBJ2-7; D unclear. Trimming took 5 bases from V and 7 from J, leaving 12 bases between them. Germline lookup yields CDR1 DFQATT and CDR2 SNEGSKA (reference sequence). CDR3 length: 11 residues. CDR3 coding DNA: TGCAGTGCTCCTGGCGTGGGGGAGCAGTACTTC. Its protein is CSAPGVGEQYF.

This clonotype showed up many times. This chain connects TRBV28 to TRBJ1-1, with D perhaps TRBD1 (5 bases). The V and J ends lost 3 bases and 5 bases respectively, with 7 bases between them. This CDR3 spans 12 amino acids. Germline loops: CDR1 MDHEN, CDR2 SYDVKM. The CDR3 coding sequence is TGTGCCAGCAGTTTGGGGGAAACTGAAGCTTTCTTT. It translates to CASSLGETEAFF. Full variable domain (remainder filled in from reference TRBV28 and TRBJ1-1): DVKVTQSSRYLVKRTGEKVFLECVQDMDHENMFWYRQDPGLGLRLIYFSYDVKMKEKGDIPEGYSVSREKKERFSLILESASTNQTSMYLCASSLGETEAFFGQGTRLTVV.

This clonotype was counted only a few times. The CDR3 coding sequence is TGTGCCAGCACCCTGGGAAGCGGGAGGTATGAGCAGTTCTTC. Residues: CASTLGSGRYEQFF. The rearrangement joins TRBV6-2 or TRBV6-3 to TRBJ2-1; 9 nucleotides line up with TRBD2. Germline assignment: CDR1 MNHEY and CDR2 SVGEGT. V shed 7 bases and J 8 bases; nucleotides not matched to a gene: 9. This CDR3 has 14 residues.

This clonotype was counted only a few times. V is TRBV6-2 or TRBV6-3 and J is TRBJ2-5; D uncertain. CDR3 length: 14 residues. Per the germline V gene, CDR1 is MNHEY and CDR2 is SVGEGT. V lost 0 bases and J 4 bases, leaving 9 bases between the germline ends. DNA for the CDR3: TGTGCCAGCAGTTACTCGAAAGATGGAGAGACCCAGTACTTC. Residues: CASSYSKDGETQYF.